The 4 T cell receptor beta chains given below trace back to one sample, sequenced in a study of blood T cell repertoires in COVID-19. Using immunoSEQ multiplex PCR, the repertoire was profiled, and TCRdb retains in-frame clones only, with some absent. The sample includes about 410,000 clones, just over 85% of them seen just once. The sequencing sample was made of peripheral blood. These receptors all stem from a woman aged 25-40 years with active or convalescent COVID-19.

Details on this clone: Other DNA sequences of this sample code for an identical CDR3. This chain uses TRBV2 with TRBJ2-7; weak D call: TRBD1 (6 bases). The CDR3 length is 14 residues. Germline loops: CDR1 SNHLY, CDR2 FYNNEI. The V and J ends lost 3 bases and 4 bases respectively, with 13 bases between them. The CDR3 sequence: CASSDWTDSYEQYF. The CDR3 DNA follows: TGTGCCAGCAGTGACTGGACAGATTCTTACGAGCAGTACTTC.

CDR3 amino acids: CASSFPGQGNTEAFF. The CDR3 DNA follows: TGTGCCAGCAGCTTCCCGGGACAGGGGAACACTGAAGCTTTCTTT. This chain links TRBV7-9 with TRBJ1-1, with TRBD1 matching over 9 bases. The CDR3 has 15 amino acids. CDR1 and CDR2 (germline): SEHNR, FQNEAQ (reference sequence). V shed 3 bases and J 1 base; nucleotides not matched to a gene: 3.

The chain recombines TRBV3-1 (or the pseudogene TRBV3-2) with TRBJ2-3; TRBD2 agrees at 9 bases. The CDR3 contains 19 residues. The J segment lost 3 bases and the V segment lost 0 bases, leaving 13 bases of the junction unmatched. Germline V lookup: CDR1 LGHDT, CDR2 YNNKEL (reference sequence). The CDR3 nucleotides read TGTGCCAGCAGCCAAGACCCCGTTGGTAGCGGGGGTGGGACAGATACGCAGTATTTT. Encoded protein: CASSQDPVGSGGGTDTQYF.

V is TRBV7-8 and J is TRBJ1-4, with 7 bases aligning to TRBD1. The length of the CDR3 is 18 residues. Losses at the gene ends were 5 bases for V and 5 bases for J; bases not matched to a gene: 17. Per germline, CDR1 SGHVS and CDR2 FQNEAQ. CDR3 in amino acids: CASSRPNRGARPNEKLFF. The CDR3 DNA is TGTGCCAGCAGCCGCCCCAACAGGGGCGCGAGACCCAATGAAAAACTGTTTTTT.